The 18 T cell receptor beta chains below come from one sample, sequenced in a study of blood T cell dynamics during melanoma immunotherapy. The time point is: week 3, after first cycle of checkpoint inhibitor. Measured with immunoSEQ multiplex PCR; TCRdb has only the in-frame clones, and not every one. This table holds 9,600 or so clones, 85% found once. The sequencing here drew on blood, taken from a patient treated with checkpoint blockade. Receptors were obtained from a human donor with melanoma.

On this clone itself: A read error may account for a junction end that differs from germline. This chain connects TRBV18 to TRBJ2-5; TRBD1 might be the D (6 bases). The CDR3 covers 14 residues. In germline, CDR1 is KGHSH, CDR2 LQKENI. The CDR3 DNA reads as TGTGCCAGCTCACTCTTACAAAAGGACCGGGACACTAACTTC. Protein sequence: CASSLLQKDRDTNF. The whole variable domain, filled in from reference TRBV18 and TRBJ2-5, reads NAGVMQNPRHLVRRRGQEARLRCSPMKGHSHVYWYRQLPEEGLKFMVYLQKENIIDESGMPKERFSAEFPKEGPSILRIQQVVRGDSAAYFCASSLLQKDRDTNFGPGTRLLVL.

The rearrangement joins TRBV6-6 to TRBJ1-2; TRBD1 matches 8 bases. Germline V CDR1 and CDR2: MNHNY, SVGAGI (reference sequence). Losses at the gene ends were 2 bases for V and 2 bases for J; bases not matched to a gene: 7. This CDR3 region has 16 residues. For the CDR3, the DNA is TGTGCCAGCAGTTACGAAGGACAGGGAATAAACTATGGCTACACCTTC. This sequence encodes CASSYEGQGINYGYTF.

This chain uses TRBV19 with TRBJ2-1; TRBD1 or TRBD2 may be the D gene (5 bases each). Per germline, CDR1 LNHDA and CDR2 SQIVND (reference sequence). There are 15 residues in the CDR3. With 5 bases removed from V and 0 bases from J, the gap between germline ends came to 11 bases. For the CDR3, the DNA is TGTGCCAGTAGTTCGGCAGGGAGCTCCTACAATGAGCAGTTCTTC. This sequence encodes CASSSAGSSYNEQFF.

The chain links TRBV2 to TRBJ2-1, with D possibly matching TRBD2 (5 bases). Trimming stripped 4 bases from V and 3 bases from J, with 13 bases between. Per the germline V gene, CDR1 is SNHLY and CDR2 is FYNNEI. The CDR3 has 15 amino acids. Here the CDR3 DNA reads TGTGCCAGCAGTGGAGAGCGAGGGAGCTACAATGAGCAGTTCTTC. Encoded protein: CASSGERGSYNEQFF.

This clone was detected only once. This chain links TRBV19 with TRBJ1-1; possibly TRBD1 for D (5 bases). Trimming removed 1 base from V and 0 bases from J, with 9 bases in between. The CDR3 spans 15 residues. Germline assignment: CDR1 LNHDA and CDR2 SQIVND (reference sequence). DNA for the CDR3: TGTGCCAGTAGTATAGGTGGGGCCCTGAACACTGAAGCTTTCTTT. Translation gives CASSIGGALNTEAFF.

This clone was seen a single time. CDR3 residues: CAWSPQETQYF. The DNA for the CDR3 is TGTGCCTGGAGTCCGCAAGAGACCCAGTACTTC. The J gene is TRBJ2-5, the V gene TRBV30; D not resolved. Germline loops: CDR1 GTSNPN, CDR2 SVGIG (reference sequence). The V gene lost 2 bases and the J gene lost 2 bases, with 3 bases spanning the gap. The CDR3 consists of 11 residues.

The chain joins TRBV10-3 to TRBJ2-7; TRBD1 might be the D (6 bases). CDR1 ENHRY and CDR2 SYGVKD come from the germline V gene. The germline V and J ends were trimmed by 0 bases and 5 bases, with 14 bases remaining between them. The CDR3 has 15 amino acids. CDR3 residues: CAISESGRGLNEQYF. The CDR3 bases are TGTGCCATCAGTGAGTCGGGTAGGGGGTTAAACGAGCAGTACTTC.

The CDR3 protein is CASRRTGVREKLFF. The CDR3 DNA reads as TGTGCCAGCAGAAGGACAGGGGTTCGTGAAAAACTGTTTTTT. The chain has TRBV6-5 and TRBJ1-4; TRBD1 aligns across 9 bases. Germline CDR1 reads MNHEY; CDR2 reads SVGAGI. This CDR3 contains 14 residues. Trimming removed 6 bases from V and 7 bases from J; junction bases left unmatched: 6.

V usage is TRBV25-1 and J usage is TRBJ2-3, with D perhaps TRBD1 or TRBD2 (6 bases each). The germline V gene encodes CDR1 MGHDK and CDR2 SYGVNS. CDR3 length: 16 amino acids. V lost 4 bases, J lost 1 base, and 15 bases lay in between. The CDR3 DNA reads as TGTGCCAGCAGTGTCTTAGGGGGGCGAGGCACAGATACGCAGTATTTT. Translated: CASSVLGGRGTDTQYF. Supplemented by reference TRBV25-1 and TRBJ2-3, the full variable domain reads EADIYQTPRYLVIGTGKKITLECSQTMGHDKMYWYQQDPGMELHLIHYSYGVNSTEKGDLSSESTVSRIRTEHFPLTLESARPSHTSQYLCASSVLGGRGTDTQYFGPGTRLTVL.

The rearrangement joins TRBV5-8 to TRBJ2-7, with 12 bases lining up with TRBD2. Germline CDR1 SGHTS, CDR2 YDEGEE. The V and J ends lost 3 bases and 4 bases, in that order; junction bases with no gene match: 2. This CDR3 contains 14 residues. The CDR3 DNA reads TGTGCCAGCAGCTACGGACTAGCGGGGTACGAGCAGTACTTC. Its translation: CASSYGLAGYEQYF.

The CDR3 loop is CASSLDARGGEQYF. Here the CDR3 DNA reads TGTGCCAGCAGCTTAGATGCTAGGGGCGGCGAGCAGTACTTC. The rearrangement uses TRBV7-2 and TRBJ2-7; TRBD1 might be the D (5 bases). The germline V gene encodes CDR1 SGHTA and CDR2 FQGNSA. The CDR3 is 14 amino acids. Trimming left V 1 base short and J 6 bases short, with 13 bases between.

This chain uses TRBV4-2 with TRBJ2-3, with 10 positions matching TRBD1. Trimming cost V 4 bases and J 1 base; bases outside gene matches: 8. The CDR3 sequence is 17 residues long. CDR1 is LGHNA and CDR2 is YNFKEQ in the germline V gene. The CDR3 protein is CASSRGQGSYGTDTQYF. CDR3 DNA sequence: TGTGCCAGCAGCCGGGGACAGGGGAGTTACGGCACAGATACGCAGTATTTT.

The V gene is TRBV7-2, the J gene TRBJ1-6; no clear D gene. This CDR3 contains 14 residues. Germline CDR1 and CDR2: SGHTA and FQGNSA. The V end lost 1 base, the J end lost 10 bases, and 11 bases lay between the germline ends. The chain's CDR3 is CASSLEPVVSPLHF. CDR3 nucleotide sequence: TGTGCCAGCAGCTTAGAACCTGTTGTCTCACCCCTCCACTTT.

The chain employs TRBV4-1 and TRBJ2-4; possibly TRBD1 for D (6 bases). Germline V gene sequence: CDR1 MGHRA, CDR2 YSYEKL. The V gene lost 4 bases and the J gene lost 0 bases, with 19 bases spanning the gap. The CDR3 is 18 amino acids. The CDR3 DNA is TGCGCCAGCAGCCTCATCAGGACAGCCCATTTAGCCAAAAACATTCAGTACTTC. This codes for CASSLIRTAHLAKNIQYF.

The gene calls are TRBV5-1 and TRBJ1-3, with D hard to call. Germline V lookup: CDR1 SGHRS, CDR2 YFSETQ. V was clipped by 3 bases and J by 4 bases, with 11 bases between them. CDR3 length equals 14 residues. As DNA, the CDR3 is TGCGCCAGCAGCTACCCTGATGCCGGAAACACCATATATTTT. The encoded protein is CASSYPDAGNTIYF.

J is TRBJ2-5 and V is TRBV6-1; 7 bases match TRBD2. Germline CDR1 reads MNHNS; CDR2 reads SASEGT. The CDR3 is 14 residues long. After removal of 4 bases from V and 5 bases from J, the junction contained 7 bases not matched to a gene. The DNA of the CDR3 is TGTGCCAGCAGTGCGACTAGCCTCCGGGAGACCCAGTACTTC. Residues: CASSATSLRETQYF.

The chain's CDR3 is CASSTRRGAVEQYF. The DNA of the CDR3 is TGTGCCAGTAGCACCCGGCGGGGGGCGGTCGAGCAGTACTTC. The rearrangement links TRBV19 to TRBJ2-7; 8 bases map to TRBD2. The V gene end was trimmed by 6 bases and the J gene end by 6 bases; junction bases not matched to a gene: 10. The CDR3 length is 14 residues. Per the germline V gene, CDR1 is LNHDA and CDR2 is SQIVND (reference sequence).

The chain is built from TRBV4-2 and TRBJ1-1; the D is unclear. CDR1 is LGHNA and CDR2 is YNFKEQ in the germline V gene. This CDR3 region has 14 residues. V was trimmed by 1 base and J by 0 bases, leaving 6 bases between them. In DNA, the CDR3 is TGTGCCAGCAGCCAAGCCTTCATGAACACTGAAGCTTTCTTT. Translated, it gives CASSQAFMNTEAFF.